The sample holds a few counts of the clone carrying this T cell receptor (beta chain). The antigen is undetermined. The PCR ran on 60 Vbeta and 13 Jbeta primers. Here immunoSEQ multiplex PCR was the method, and the copy in TCRdb shows in-frame clones only, minus some. The sample contains roughly 100,000 clones, more than 70% of which appear only once. V lost 2 bases and J lost 7, with 20 bases in between. The CDR3 is made up of 16 amino acids. The germline V gene encodes CDR1 MGHRA and CDR2 YSYEKL. This sample was included in a study of cytomegalovirus exposure and HLA in healthy donors. General observations from the study: A missense DCLRE1C variant was associated with V- and J-gene trimming of TCR beta chains in a later analysis, and an independent cohort replicated the association. A reported reduction in N-insertions relative to the approximately 640-donor mean was seen in an Asian-associated ancestry cluster in a later analysis.

The rearrangement links TRBV4-1 to TRBJ1-1, with D perhaps TRBD1 (6 bases). The material sequenced was PBMCs. The receptor was isolated from a man between 18 and 29 years old in good health and CMV-seropositive. The CDR3 reads CASSQPASGGPLEAFF. In nucleotides, the CDR3 is TGCGCCAGCAGCCAACCCGCTTCGGGGGGCCCACTTGAAGCTTTCTTT.